The clone carrying this T cell receptor beta chain is deemed large. Stated time point: sample taken at primary tumor resection. Donors were fewer than 90 untreated early-stage non-small cell lung cancer patients. Whole RNA, which was extracted from tumor, nontumor lung tissue or frozen PBMC, was sequenced without any cell sorting. The germline V gene has CDR1 DFQATT and CDR2 SNEGSKA (reference sequence). Losses at the gene ends were 1 base for V and 4 bases for J; bases not matched to a gene: 8. The CDR3 covers 15 residues. Every TCR cDNA molecule carried a tag that served as a unique molecular identifier. TCRdb called the 5' RACE reads again in MiXCR, with one record for every CDR3 protein. Of 7,000 to 10,000 distinct CDR3 sequences in the sample, about a sixth were seen once. These data come from a study of spatial heterogeneity in lung cancer. Study as a whole: Each time, sequencing found more beta-chain sequences than alpha-chain sequences.

The sequence was obtained from a male donor with early-stage non-small cell lung cancer. The chain links TRBV20-1 to TRBJ2-3; TRBD2 agrees at 7 bases. Specimen: normal lung tissue next to the tumor, collected at surgery. CDR3 sequence (DNA): TGCAGTGCTAGAGTTCCCGGACTAGTCCCAGATACGCAGTATTTT. It yields the protein CSARVPGLVPDTQYF.